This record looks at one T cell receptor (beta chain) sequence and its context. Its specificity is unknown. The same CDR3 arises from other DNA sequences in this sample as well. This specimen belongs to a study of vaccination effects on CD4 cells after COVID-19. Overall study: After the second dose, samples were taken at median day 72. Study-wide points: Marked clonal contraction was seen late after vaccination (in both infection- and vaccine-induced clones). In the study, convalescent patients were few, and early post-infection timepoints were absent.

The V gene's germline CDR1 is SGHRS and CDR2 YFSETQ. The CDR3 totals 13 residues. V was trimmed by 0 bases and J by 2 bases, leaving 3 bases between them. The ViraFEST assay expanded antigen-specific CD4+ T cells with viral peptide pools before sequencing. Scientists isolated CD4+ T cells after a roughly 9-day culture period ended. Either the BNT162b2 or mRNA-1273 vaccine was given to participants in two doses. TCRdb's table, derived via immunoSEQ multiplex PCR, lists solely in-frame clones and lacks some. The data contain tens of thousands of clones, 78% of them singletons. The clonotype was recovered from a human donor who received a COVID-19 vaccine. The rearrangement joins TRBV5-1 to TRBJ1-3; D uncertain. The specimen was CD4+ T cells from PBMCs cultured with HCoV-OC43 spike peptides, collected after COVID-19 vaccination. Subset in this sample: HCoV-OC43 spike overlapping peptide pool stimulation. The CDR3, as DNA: TGCGCCAGCAGCTTGGAGCCTGGAAACACCATATATTTT. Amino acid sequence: CASSLEPGNTIYF.